The text below deals with one T cell receptor (beta chain). Naive-designated CD8 cells lacked CD45RO, were positively enriched for CCR7, and omitted terminally differentiated effector memory CD45RA+ cells. This entry is derived from a study of shared clonotypes between healthy human individuals. Genomic DNA (from each subset) was split evenly across several immunoSEQ plates. This table comes from immunoSEQ multiplex PCR, and its TCRdb copy is limited to in-frame clones, with some not included. This table holds some 800,000 clones, nearly 95% found once. The V gene end was trimmed by 6 bases and the J gene end by 0 bases; junction bases not matched to a gene: 2. In germline, CDR1 is MNHEY, CDR2 SMNVEV (reference sequence). CDR3 length: 14 amino acids.

Input material: naive CD8+ T cells sorted from blood. This chain uses TRBV27 with TRBJ1-3, with TRBD1 matching over 7 bases. The TCR sequence derives from a man younger than 45 in good health. CDR3 loop: CASSTGVSGNTIYF. In nucleotides, the CDR3 is TGTGCCAGCAGCACAGGGGTCTCTGGAAACACCATATATTTT.